A single sample gave rise to the 8 T cell receptor beta chains below, sequenced in a study of blood T cells in healthy people across ages. The authors ran a second PCR of roughly 6 to 12 cycles using a sample-barcoded 5' primer and a J-beta primer mix. Using its own MiXCR run on the 5' RACE reads, TCRdb lists one record per CDR3 protein. The sample lists approximately 770,000 distinct CDR3 sequences, over 45% occurring once. Sequenced sample: blood. The origin of the receptors is a young man in good health.

Comments on this clonotype: The germline gene is not matched at one end of the junction; a read error may be the cause. The genes are TRBV20-1 and TRBJ2-7; possibly TRBD1 for D (6 bases). The CDR3 sequence is 15 residues long. Germline CDR1 and CDR2: DFQATT and SNEGSKA (reference sequence). The CDR3 sequence: CSAGDLQGLAYEQYF. DNA for the CDR3: TGCAGTGCTGGAGATCTACAGGGTCTGGCCTACGAGCAGTACTTC.

CDR3 residues: CASAIRNTEAFF. The CDR3, as DNA: TGTGCCAGCGCCATCAGGAACACTGAAGCTTTCTTT. The V call is TRBV6-2 or TRBV6-3, the J call TRBJ1-1; D gene unclear. Germline V CDR1 and CDR2: MNHEY, SVGEGT. The V end was cut by 8 bases, the J end by 1 base, with 8 bases between. The CDR3 sequence is 12 residues long.

V gene TRBV7-2 combines with J gene TRBJ2-7, with 10 bases matching TRBD1. Germline CDR1 reads SGHTA; CDR2 reads FQGNSA. The length of the CDR3 is 15 residues. V dropped 5 bases and J dropped 1; count of bases not matched to a gene: 5. CDR3 bases: TGTGCCAGCAGCCCACAGGGACAGGGGTCCTACGAGCAGTACTTC. It specifies CASSPQGQGSYEQYF. Based on the CDR3 plus reference TRBV7-2 and TRBJ2-7, the full variable domain is GAGVSQSPSNKVTEKGKDVELRCDPISGHTALYWYRQSLGQGLEFLIYFQGNSAPDKSGLPSDRFSAERTGGSVSTLTIQRTQQEDSAVYLCASSPQGQGSYEQYFGPGTRLTVT.

The CDR3 region has the DNA TGTGCCAGCAGCTTAGGGCCCGGAGGTCGCAATCAGCCCCAGCATTTT. The encoded protein is CASSLGPGGRNQPQHF. This chain joins TRBV13 and TRBJ1-5; D not certain. Germline loops: CDR1 PRHDT, CDR2 FYEKMQ (reference sequence). Trimming left V 0 bases short and J 2 bases short, with 11 bases between. The CDR3 is 16 amino acids.

The V call is TRBV9, the J call TRBJ1-4; 9 bases agree with TRBD1. The CDR3 sequence is 15 residues long. V lost 0 bases, J lost 5 bases, and 2 bases stayed unmatched. Germline V gene data show CDR1 as SGDLS and CDR2 as YYNGEE. CDR3 amino acids: CASSVEGQGNEKLFF. The CDR3, as DNA: TGTGCCAGCAGCGTAGAGGGACAGGGCAATGAAAAACTGTTTTTT.

This clonotype has just a few counts. The chain combines TRBV7-2 with TRBJ2-3; 8 nucleotides agree with TRBD1. The CDR3 is 13 amino acids. CDR1 and CDR2 (germline): SGHTA, FQGNSA. J gave up 6 bases and V 4 bases, and 3 bases lay outside the gene matches. The CDR3 bases are TGTGCCAGCAGCTCCAGGGACAGGGATACGCAGTATTTT. It translates to CASSSRDRDTQYF.

The rearrangement uses TRBV7-8 and TRBJ2-1; tentative D call: TRBD2 (5 bases). Germline CDR1 reads SGHVS; CDR2 reads FQNEAQ. V was clipped by 1 base and J by 7 bases, with 11 bases between them. The CDR3 sequence is 14 residues long. The CDR3 bases are TGTGCCAGCAGCTTAGGGCTTACGGGGAATGAGCAGTTCTTC. This encodes CASSLGLTGNEQFF.

This clonotype was counted only a few times. The gene calls are TRBV6-5 and TRBJ1-2; tentative D call: TRBD1 (5 bases). CDR1 and CDR2 (germline): MNHEY, SVGAGI. With 2 bases removed from V and 4 bases from J, the gap between germline ends came to 17 bases. CDR3 length equals 16 residues. Here the CDR3 reads CASSYGLSREAYGYTF. The CDR3 DNA reads TGTGCCAGCAGTTACGGGTTGAGCAGGGAAGCCTATGGCTACACCTTC.